This T cell receptor (beta chain) derives from a study of T-cell reconstitution after alpha-beta-depleted transplantation in children. This CDR3 has 19 residues. V was cut by 2 bases and J by 0 bases, with 21 bases left in between. Germline CDR1 reads SGHDT; CDR2 reads YYEEEE. Library preparation (for TCRbeta) was performed with unique molecular identifiers. One entry per CDR3 protein results from TCRdb running MiXCR on the PCR reads. The table shows around 490,000 distinct CDR3 sequences, with about an eighth occurring only once. This receptor was taken from a female patient between 2 and 15 years old who had a stem cell transplant for aplastic anemia, so the T cells may come from the graft donor. The sample in question was PBMCs, mostly from graft donor cells, obtained 180 days after TCRalphabeta/CD19-depleted stem cell transplant. The chain uses TRBV5-6 and TRBJ2-1; D might be TRBD1 or TRBD2, each matching 5 bases. CDR3 in amino acids: CASSFGNLRDPSSYNEQFF. The DNA for the CDR3 is TGTGCCAGCAGCTTCGGAAACCTTCGGGACCCAAGCTCCTACAATGAGCAGTTCTTC.